This TCR beta chain came from a study of cytomegalovirus exposure and HLA in healthy donors. 60 Vbeta and 13 Jbeta primers were used in PCR. Only in-frame clones appear in the TCRdb table, and some are missing; sequencing was by immunoSEQ multiplex PCR. The sample carries 270,000 or so clones, 85% to 95% recorded once. The CDR3 spans 17 residues. Trimming pared 3 bases from V and 0 bases from J, leaving 16 bases between. Looked up from germline, CDR1 is SGHRS and CDR2 is YFSETQ. Study results and caveats: Later analysis placed DRB1 highest and HLA-C lowest in TCR association rates, which differed by HLA locus. Accurate HLA-A and HLA-B prediction from TCR beta sequences was reported for most subjects. An analysis done earlier found most TCR beta V segments productive about 90% or about 30% of the time.

This clone occurred once. Its antigen is unknown. The sequencing input was PBMCs. This TCR was recovered from a girl aged 2 to 10 in good health and CMV-seronegative. The chain joins TRBV5-1 to TRBJ1-5; the D gene is possibly TRBD1 (6 bases). The CDR3 loop is CASSSLPQDSSNQPQHF. The CDR3 coding sequence is TGCGCCAGCAGCTCCCTACCCCAGGACAGTAGCAATCAGCCCCAGCATTTT.